A single T cell receptor (beta chain) is shown here with its context. CD4+CD25+CD127- Tregs, CD4+CD25- non-Tregs, CD4 and CD8 cells were sorted. Libraries were prepared by immunoSEQ multiplex PCR; TCRdb keeps only in-frame clonotypes and omits some of them. The data contain about 78,000 clones, around 93% of them seen just once; the ten biggest clones take up approximately 0.3%. This entry belongs to a study of Tregs in tolerant kidney transplant recipients. This sequence originates from a human donor who received a combined kidney and bone marrow transplant. The sequences come from Tregs from blood, collected before the transplant.

CDR3 loop: CASSFSPYNSPLHF. DNA of the CDR3: TGTGCCAGCAGTTTCTCCCCATATAATTCACCCCTCCACTTT. This rearrangement joins TRBV27 to TRBJ1-6, with D hard to call. CDR3 length: 14 residues. Germline-derived CDR1 and CDR2 are MNHEY and SMNVEV (reference sequence). V was clipped by 3 bases and J by 4 bases, with 7 bases between them.